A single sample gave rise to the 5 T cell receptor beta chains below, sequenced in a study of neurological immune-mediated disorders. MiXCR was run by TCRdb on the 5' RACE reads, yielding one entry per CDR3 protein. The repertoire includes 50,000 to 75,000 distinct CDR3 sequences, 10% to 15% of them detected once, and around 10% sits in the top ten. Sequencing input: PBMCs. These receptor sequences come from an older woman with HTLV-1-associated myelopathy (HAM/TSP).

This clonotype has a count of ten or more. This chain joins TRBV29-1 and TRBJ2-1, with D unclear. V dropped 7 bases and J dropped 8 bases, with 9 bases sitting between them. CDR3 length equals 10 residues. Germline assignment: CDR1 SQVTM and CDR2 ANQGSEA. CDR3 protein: CSAVIDEQFF. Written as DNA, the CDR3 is TGCAGCGCAGTTATTGATGAGCAGTTCTTC.

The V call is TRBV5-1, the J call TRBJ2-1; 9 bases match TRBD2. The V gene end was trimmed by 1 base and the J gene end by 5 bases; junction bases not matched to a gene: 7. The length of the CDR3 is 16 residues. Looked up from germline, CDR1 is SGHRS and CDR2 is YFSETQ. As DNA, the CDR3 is TGCGCCAGCAGCTTGCCGCTTAGCGGGGGAAACAATGAGCAGTTCTTC. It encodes CASSLPLSGGNNEQFF.

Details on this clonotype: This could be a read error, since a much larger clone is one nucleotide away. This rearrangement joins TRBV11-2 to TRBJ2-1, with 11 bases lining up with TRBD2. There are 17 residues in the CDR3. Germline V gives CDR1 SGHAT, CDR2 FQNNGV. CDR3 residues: CVSSLTTSGRSDNEQFF. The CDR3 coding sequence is TGTGTCAGCAGCTTAACAACTAGCGGGAGATCTGACAATGAGCAGTTCTTC.

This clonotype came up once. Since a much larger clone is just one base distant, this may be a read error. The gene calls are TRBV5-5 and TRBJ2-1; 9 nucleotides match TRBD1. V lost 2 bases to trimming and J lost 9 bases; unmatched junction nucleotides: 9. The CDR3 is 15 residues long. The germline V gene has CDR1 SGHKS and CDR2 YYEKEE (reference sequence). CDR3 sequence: CASSFADRGYSEQFF. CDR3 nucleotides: TGTGCCAGCAGCTTCGCAGACAGGGGGTATAGTGAGCAGTTCTTC.

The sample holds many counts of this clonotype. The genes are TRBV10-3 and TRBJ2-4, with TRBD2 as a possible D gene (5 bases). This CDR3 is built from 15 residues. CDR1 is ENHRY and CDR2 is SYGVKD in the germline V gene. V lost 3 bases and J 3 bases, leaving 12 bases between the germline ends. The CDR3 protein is CAISDVLVGKNIQYF. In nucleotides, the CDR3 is TGTGCCATCAGTGACGTACTAGTGGGCAAAAACATTCAGTACTTC.